The 9 T cell receptor beta chains presented below share a single source sample, sequenced in a study of early T cells in non-severe SARS-CoV-2 infection. MiXCR was run by TCRdb on the 5' RACE reads, yielding one entry per CDR3 protein. The top ten hold 3.6% of the sample, which has 69,000 or so distinct CDR3 sequences, approximately 4.5% seen once. The starting material was whole blood, obtained at baseline. Source of these receptors: an adult who was a healthcare worker with PCR-confirmed SARS-CoV-2 infection or an uninfected control (not recorded which). The donor label of this sample is uncertain.

This clonotype was seen a few times. The genes are TRBV23-1 and TRBJ1-1; possible D gene TRBD1, 5 bases. TRBV23-1 is flagged as an ORF with uncertain function. The CDR3 runs 15 residues. Trimming stripped 2 bases from V and 5 bases from J, with 15 bases between. In DNA form, the CDR3 reads TGCGCCAGCAGTCAACCCGTTAGGGGCAAGACTGAAGCTTTCTTT. Amino acids: CASSQPVRGKTEAFF.

The gene calls are TRBV7-9 and TRBJ1-1; D possibly corresponds to TRBD1 (6 bases). The V gene's germline CDR1 is SEHNR and CDR2 FQNEAQ (reference sequence). Trimming took off 1 base at V and 5 bases at J, with 11 bases between the two ends. This CDR3 has 14 residues. CDR3 residues: CASSLGPQGTEAFF. Written as DNA, the CDR3 is TGTGCCAGCAGCTTAGGGCCCCAGGGGACTGAAGCTTTCTTT.

Ten or more counts support this clonotype. The V call is TRBV11-2, the J call TRBJ1-2; tentative D call: TRBD1 (6 bases). The CDR3 is 15 residues long. The V gene's germline CDR1 is SGHAT and CDR2 FQNNGV. Trimming left V 0 bases short and J 8 bases short, with 16 bases between. This chain's CDR3 is CASSLDRAGERGYTF. The CDR3 coding sequence is TGTGCCAGCAGCTTAGATCGGGCAGGGGAACGAGGCTACACCTTC. The whole variable domain, filled in from reference TRBV11-2 and TRBJ1-2, reads EAGVAQSPRYKIIEKRQSVAFWCNPISGHATLYWYQQILGQGPKLLIQFQNNGVVDDSQLPKDRFSAERLKGVDSTLKIQPAKLEDSAVYLCASSLDRAGERGYTFGSGTRLTVV.

This chain connects TRBV5-6 to TRBJ2-6; TRBD1 aligns across 7 bases. This CDR3 is built from 15 residues. Looked up from germline, CDR1 is SGHDT and CDR2 is YYEEEE. V trimming: 5 bases; J trimming: 2 bases; junction bases outside the gene matches: 4. The CDR3 region has the DNA TGTGCCAGCAGTTACAGGGGTCCTGGGGCCAACGTCCTGACTTTC. This sequence encodes CASSYRGPGANVLTF.

The J gene is TRBJ1-3, the V gene TRBV7-2; D is unresolved. The germline gives CDR1 SGHTA, CDR2 FQGNSA. The V end was cut by 2 bases, the J end by 6 bases, with 11 bases between. This CDR3 spans 14 amino acids. The DNA for the CDR3 is TGTGCCAGCAGCTTAACCGGGGTAGAAAACACCATATATTTT. It yields the protein CASSLTGVENTIYF. The full variable domain, in which reference TRBV7-2 and TRBJ1-3 provide the parts outside the CDR3, is GAGVSQSPSNKVTEKGKDVELRCDPISGHTALYWYRQSLGQGLEFLIYFQGNSAPDKSGLPSDRFSAERTGGSVSTLTIQRTQQEDSAVYLCASSLTGVENTIYFGEGSWLTVV.

The chain recombines TRBV10-3 with TRBJ2-7; D uncertain. V was shortened by 4 bases and J by 0 bases, with 13 bases between the two germline ends. CDR3 length equals 15 residues. In germline, CDR1 is ENHRY, CDR2 SYGVKD. The CDR3 reads CAISGLGSRSYEQYF. The CDR3 bases are TGTGCCATCAGTGGGCTAGGGTCACGCTCCTACGAGCAGTACTTC.

This clonotype occurred many times. This chain uses TRBV5-1 with TRBJ2-2, with D possibly matching TRBD2 (5 bases). Looked up from germline, CDR1 is SGHRS and CDR2 is YFSETQ. The CDR3 totals 17 residues. Trimming removed 0 bases at V and 3 bases at J, with 15 bases between. CDR3 region: CASSLEPATRDTGELFF. The CDR3 coding sequence is TGCGCCAGCAGCTTGGAGCCGGCTACGAGGGACACCGGGGAGCTGTTTTTT. The variable domain in full, completed from reference TRBV5-1 and TRBJ2-2, reads KAGVTQTPRYLIKTRGQQVTLSCSPISGHRSVSWYQQTPGQGLQFLFEYFSETQRNKGNFPGRFSGRQFSNSRSEMNVSTLELGDSALYLCASSLEPATRDTGELFFGEGSRLTVL.

This clonotype was observed at least ten times. The J gene is TRBJ1-2, the V gene TRBV12-3 or TRBV12-4; tentatively, D is TRBD1 (6 bases). The length of the CDR3 is 15 residues. The V end was cut by 4 bases, the J end by 0 bases, with 12 bases between. The CDR3 region is CASSSPGHTNYGYTF. CDR3 DNA: TGTGCCAGCAGTTCTCCGGGACATACTAACTATGGCTACACCTTC.

The chain joins TRBV6-5 to TRBJ1-2; D perhaps matches TRBD1 (5 bases). The V gene's germline CDR1 is MNHEY and CDR2 SVGAGI. The CDR3 sequence is 15 residues long. V was trimmed by 5 bases and J by 5 bases, leaving 18 bases between them. The CDR3 nucleotides are TGTGCCAGCAGTAGAAGAGGGCAGGGCGCTTATGGCTACACCTTC. It encodes CASSRRGQGAYGYTF.